A selection of T cell receptor beta chains follows, all from one sample in a study of CD8+ T cells in alopecia areata. Generated by immunoSEQ multiplex PCR, the TCRdb table keeps only in-frame clones and is missing some. The repertoire holds under 200,000 clones, with less than 70% as singletons. The sequenced sample was CD4+ T cells sorted from blood, obtained at week 24, from a patient treated with tofacitinib. These receptors all stem from a human donor with alopecia areata. The CDR3 runs from the conserved cysteine through the conserved F or W. A D gene is named only where the DNA matches it firmly. Rows may omit the clone size; those that give it use once, few, many or a size class.

D gene	V gene	clone size	CDR3 length	J gene	CDR3 protein	CDR3 DNA
TRBD1	TRBV19	NA	13	TRBJ2-7	CASSTGTVIEQYF	TGTGCCAGTAGTACCGGGACAGTAATCGAGCAGTACTTC
NA	TRBV29-1	few	13	TRBJ2-2	CSVGRTDTGELFF	TGCAGCGTCGGACGAACCGACACCGGGGAGCTGTTTTTT
NA	TRBV20-1	NA	11	TRBJ2-5	CSVIVGETQYF	TGCAGTGTAATTGTAGGAGAGACCCAGTACTTC
TRBD1	TRBV18	NA	14	TRBJ1-1	CASSPPTGFTEAFF	TGTGCCAGCTCACCACCGACAGGGTTCACTGAAGCTTTCTTT
NA	TRBV23-1	once	15	TRBJ1-6	CASSHQDRNNSPLHF	TGCGCCAGCAGTCACCAAGACAGAAATAATTCACCCCTCCACTTT
TRBD1	TRBV18	NA	14	TRBJ2-7	CASSPRTGGDEQYF	TGTGCCAGCTCACCACGAACAGGGGGCGACGAGCAGTACTTC
TRBD1	TRBV10-2	NA	16	TRBJ1-5	CASSERGQGGNQPQHF	TGCGCCAGCAGTGAGAGGGGACAGGGTGGCAATCAGCCCCAGCATTTT
NA	TRBV7-9	NA	14	TRBJ1-2	CASSLASPNYGYTF	TGTGCCAGCAGCTTGGCCAGCCCAAACTATGGCTACACCTTC
TRBD1	TRBV11-3	NA	15	TRBJ1-4	CASSLGQGMNEKLFF	TGTGCCAGCAGCTTAGGACAGGGAATGAATGAAAAACTGTTTTTT
NA	TRBV6-5	few	14	TRBJ1-6	CASSGNRGGNPLHF	TGTGCCAGCAGTGGCAACCGCGGGGGTAATCCCCTCCACTTT
TRBD2	TRBV29-1	NA	14	TRBJ2-3	CSVEIAGGRDTQYF	TGCAGCGTTGAAATAGCGGGGGGCCGGGATACGCAGTATTTT
NA	TRBV11-2	few	10	TRBJ2-1	CASSNNEQFF	TGTGCCAGCAGCAACAATGAGCAGTTCTTC
TRBD2	TRBV6-5	few	15	TRBJ2-7	CASRSGGGGAIEQYF	TGTGCCAGCAGATCCGGTGGCGGGGGGGCCATCGAGCAGTACTTC
TRBD1	TRBV5-1	NA	13	TRBJ2-7	CASSPTGNYEQYF	TGCGCCAGCAGCCCGACAGGGAACTACGAGCAGTACTTC
TRBD1	TRBV4-2	NA	12	TRBJ1-2	CASSQGQGVRTF	TGTGCCAGCAGCCAAGGACAGGGCGTGCGAACCTTC
TRBD1	TRBV15	NA	15	TRBJ1-1	CATSRTLTGTTEAFF	TGTGCCACCAGCAGAACCCTGACAGGGACCACTGAAGCTTTCTTT
NA	TRBV9	few	12	TRBJ2-2	CASSGNTGELFF	TGTGCCAGCAGCGGGAACACCGGGGAGCTGTTTTTT
NA	TRBV10-3	few	14	TRBJ1-4	CAISAQGRGEKLFF	TGTGCCATCAGTGCTCAGGGGCGAGGTGAAAAACTGTTTTTT
TRBD1	TRBV23-1	NA	16	TRBJ1-5	CASSQGPGQDGQPQHF	TGCGCCAGCAGTCAAGGCCCCGGACAGGACGGTCAGCCCCAGCATTTT
NA	TRBV15	NA	15	TRBJ1-5	CATSSAKGSNQPQHF	TGTGCCACCAGTTCGGCTAAGGGCAGCAATCAGCCCCAGCATTTT
NA	TRBV6-5	few	12	TRBJ1-1	CASNRGDTEAFF	TGTGCCAGCAATAGAGGCGACACTGAAGCTTTCTTT
TRBD1	TRBV6-5	once	14	TRBJ1-2	CASSRPGQGYGYTF	TGTGCCAGCAGTCGACCGGGACAGGGGTACGGCTACACCTTC
TRBD1	TRBV7-2	once	16	TRBJ1-6	CASSLGQGINNSPLHF	TGTGCCAGCAGCTTGGGACAGGGGATCAATAATTCACCCCTCCACTTT
TRBD1	TRBV29-1	NA	13	TRBJ2-7	CSVEGTGGREQYF	TGCAGCGTTGAGGGGACAGGGGGCAGGGAGCAGTACTTC
TRBD1	TRBV19	NA	13	TRBJ1-2	CASSPDYTGVLNF	TGTGCCAGTAGTCCAGATTACACAGGGGTGTTGAACTTC
NA	TRBV5-1	NA	15	TRBJ2-5	CASTRTSLDQETQYF	TGCGCCAGCACGAGAACTAGCCTCGACCAAGAGACCCAGTACTTC
NA	TRBV29-1	few	9	TRBJ2-5	CSVGETQYF	TGCAGCGTCGGGGAGACCCAGTACTTC
NA	TRBV11-1	few	16	TRBJ2-1	CASSLRRGAAYNEQFF	TGTGCCAGCAGCTTACGTAGAGGGGCAGCCTACAATGAGCAGTTCTTC
NA	TRBV25-1	once	13	TRBJ2-7	CASSGRYSYEQYF	TGTGCCAGCAGTGGCCGGTACTCCTACGAGCAGTACTTC
NA	TRBV5-1	few	11	TRBJ2-1	CASSLNREQFF	TGCGCCAGCAGCTTGAATCGTGAGCAGTTCTTC
NA	TRBV7-9	NA	14	TRBJ2-3	CASSLGSGPDTQYF	TGTGCCAGCAGCTTAGGATCTGGCCCGGATACGCAGTATTTT
NA	TRBV30	NA	13	TRBJ2-2	CAWRGANTGELFF	TGTGCCTGGAGAGGAGCGAACACCGGGGAGCTGTTTTTT
NA	TRBV10-3	NA	11	TRBJ1-1	CAIMGNTEAFF	TGTGCCATCATGGGGAACACTGAAGCTTTCTTT
TRBD1	TRBV20-1	NA	11	TRBJ1-1	CRGGVNTEAFF	TGCAGAGGGGGCGTAAACACTGAAGCTTTCTTT
NA	TRBV25-1	NA	14	TRBJ1-6	CASSEPAQVPPLHF	TGTGCCAGCAGTGAACCCGCCCAGGTTCCACCCCTCCACTTT
NA	TRBV5-1	few	12	TRBJ2-5	CASSLPQETQYF	TGCGCCAGCAGCTTGCCTCAAGAGACCCAGTACTTC
NA	TRBV14	NA	13	TRBJ1-2	CASSQGHIYGYTF	TGTGCCAGCAGCCAAGGACACATCTATGGCTACACCTTC
NA	TRBV5-1	NA	13	TRBJ1-1	CASSLDRNTEAFF	TGCGCCAGCAGCTTGGACAGGAACACTGAAGCTTTCTTT
TRBD2	TRBV29-1	NA	18	TRBJ2-3	CSADPGTRATSSTDTQYF	TGCAGCGCAGACCCCGGGACTAGGGCTACATCTAGCACAGATACGCAGTATTTT
NA	TRBV4-2	NA	14	TRBJ2-5	CASSQAANQETQYF	TGTGCCAGCAGCCAAGCGGCGAACCAAGAGACCCAGTACTTC
TRBD1	TRBV11-2	NA	15	TRBJ1-6	CASSQPRDRGPPLHF	TGTGCCAGCAGCCAACCCCGAGACAGGGGCCCACCCCTCCACTTT
NA	TRBV21-1	NA	16	TRBJ2-1	CASSKALLTGVNEQFF	TGTGCCAGCAGCAAAGCGCTGCTGACAGGGGTGAATGAGCAGTTCTTC
NA	TRBV30	NA	12	TRBJ1-2	CAWRNREGGYTF	TGTGCCTGGAGGAACAGGGAGGGCGGCTACACCTTC
TRBD1	TRBV29-1	NA	17	TRBJ2-2	CSVAGTGVLGKTGELFF	TGCAGCGTAGCCGGGACAGGGGTATTGGGAAAAACCGGGGAGCTGTTTTTT
NA	TRBV2	NA	11	TRBJ1-2	CASSGDGRGTF	TGTGCCAGCAGTGGTGACGGTCGTGGGACCTTC
TRBD1	TRBV25-1	few	17	TRBJ1-2	CASSEYRTGGNHYGYTF	TGTGCCAGCAGTGAATACCGGACAGGGGGCAATCACTATGGCTACACCTTC
NA	TRBV28	few	16	TRBJ2-7	CASSLRYRAPSYEQYF	TGTGCCAGCAGTCTCAGATACAGGGCCCCATCCTACGAGCAGTACTTC
NA	TRBV6-5	NA	15	TRBJ2-1	CASSYSRQSHNEQFF	TGTGCCAGCAGTTACTCGCGACAGAGTCACAATGAGCAGTTCTTC
NA	TRBV15	once	14	TRBJ1-2	CATSRSLESYGYTF	TGTGCCACCAGCCGTAGTTTGGAATCCTATGGCTACACCTTC
NA	TRBV18	once	13	TRBJ1-6	CASSPKANSPLHF	TGTGCCAGCTCACCGAAGGCGAATTCACCCCTCCACTTT
NA	TRBV5-6	NA	16	TRBJ1-5	CASSITGRGGNQPQHF	TGTGCCAGCAGCATCACAGGGAGGGGAGGCAATCAGCCCCAGCATTTT
NA	TRBV20-1	NA	11	TRBJ2-7	CSARGSYEQYF	TGCAGTGCTAGAGGGTCCTACGAGCAGTACTTC
NA	TRBV2	NA	11	TRBJ2-3	CANAFTDTQYF	TGTGCTAACGCATTTACAGATACGCAGTATTTT
NA	TRBV30	few	14	TRBJ1-5	CAWSAGQLNQPQHF	TGTGCCTGGAGTGCCGGACAGCTCAATCAGCCCCAGCATTTT
NA	TRBV10-3	NA	12	TRBJ2-7	CAIGTQGHEQYF	TGTGCCATTGGAACCCAGGGCCACGAGCAGTACTTC
NA	TRBV15	NA	13	TRBJ1-5	CATSRDGGQPQHF	TGTGCCACCAGCAGAGACGGGGGTCAGCCCCAGCATTTT